The rows below give T cell receptor beta chains drawn from one sample of a study of T cells after somatic rescue of genetic block. Produced via immunoSEQ multiplex PCR; TCRdb's table is partial and in-frame only. The sample shows about 15,000 clones, roughly two thirds of them seen only once. The sample was peripheral blood mononuclear cells (PBMCs). These receptor sequences come from a man aged 18 to 35. Each CDR3 is given without its conserved first and last residue.

j_call	v_call	cdr3_aa
TRBJ2-4	TRBV14	ASRLTGSYPNIQY
TRBJ1-3	TRBV6-1	ASNPGTTGNTIY
TRBJ2-3	TRBV9	ASSVEGTSGGAGYTDTQY
TRBJ2-7	TRBV6-6	ASSYRGQGLYEQY
TRBJ2-5	TRBV20-1	SASRAETQY
TRBJ2-3	TRBV6-1	ASSVGGSTDTQY
TRBJ2-3	TRBV4-1	ASSQAFLRTSGTDTQY
TRBJ2-3	TRBV7-6	ASSPAGVSTDTQY
TRBJ2-7	TRBV11-3	ASSTGLAGGVGYEQY
TRBJ2-6	TRBV7-2	ASSLASAGVWVGSSGANVLT
TRBJ2-7	TRBV7-9	ASSTPPSYEQY
TRBJ1-6	TRBV10-3	AISPTGANSPLH
TRBJ2-5	TRBV7-9	ASSPPTGEETQY
TRBJ2-2	TRBV5-1	ASSFPNDGTGELF
TRBJ2-7	TRBV6-1	ASKPSGRPYEQY
TRBJ2-5	TRBV7-6	ASSPLRGETQY
TRBJ2-1	TRBV5-1	ASSLEPSGVSGLNEQF
TRBJ1-2	TRBV2	ASSDRENYGYT
TRBJ2-7	TRBV13	ASSYLRGVSYEQY
TRBJ1-4	TRBV15	ATSRDRGQGEKLF
TRBJ2-1	TRBV11-1	ASSLGLAAYNEQF
TRBJ1-2	TRBV6-5	ASSYSGQGTYGYT
TRBJ1-2	TRBV28	ASSLGLEGYGYT
TRBJ2-1	TRBV10-1	ASSEGKYNEQF
TRBJ1-4	TRBV5-1	ASSWGRSNEKLF
TRBJ2-5	TRBV18	ASSPNTGLAGGAETQY
TRBJ2-3	TRBV28	ASSSRLASITDTQY
TRBJ1-2	TRBV7-2	ASSLAWVLGGGYT
TRBJ2-7	TRBV7-2	ASSLVRLAGAYEQY
TRBJ2-7	TRBV19	ASSQTGAFFY
TRBJ2-7	TRBV14	ASSQERGLPYEQY
TRBJ2-1	TRBV6-6	ASSYPGGGNYNEQF
TRBJ2-7	TRBV6-6	ASTRDSTSYEQY
TRBJ2-7	TRBV27	ASSLWGAGYEQY
TRBJ2-2	TRBV29-1	SVVNTGELF
TRBJ2-3	TRBV7-8	ASSSLAGGPTDTQY
TRBJ1-1	TRBV5-4	ASSSTYTEAF
TRBJ1-2	TRBV5-1	ASSLVGGLYGYT
TRBJ1-4	TRBV7-9	ASSPGVTNEKLF
TRBJ2-7	TRBV7-8	ASSLEARVGYEQY
TRBJ2-5	TRBV18	ASSSRQVLQETQY
TRBJ2-1	TRBV2	ASSPGTGDNEQF
TRBJ2-7	TRBV2	ASSGTGRSYEQY
TRBJ2-7	TRBV11-2	ASTRLGGMLYEQY
TRBJ2-5	TRBV7-2	ASTSTPVQETQY
TRBJ2-3	TRBV5-4	ASLLWGAPPDTQY
TRBJ2-3	TRBV10-3	AISGFQGVTDTQY
TRBJ2-3	TRBV18	ASSPLSGGTDTQY
TRBJ1-3	TRBV6-5	ASSYSASGNTIY
TRBJ2-3	TRBV5-1	ASSLGDPTDTQY
TRBJ2-7	TRBV7-2	ASSLVGGSEGYEQY
TRBJ1-4	TRBV27	ASSLSRATNEKLF
TRBJ1-5	TRBV28	ASTTTGYQPQH
TRBJ1-5	TRBV6-5	ASSRHDRMDQPQH
TRBJ1-2	TRBV18	ASSQPGQGISNYGYT
TRBJ1-1	TRBV11-2	ASSILLDTEAF
TRBJ2-3	TRBV18	ASSLMEGRADTQY
TRBJ2-3	TRBV29-1	SVMTGSTDTQY
TRBJ1-4	TRBV9	ASSVAGLTNEKLF